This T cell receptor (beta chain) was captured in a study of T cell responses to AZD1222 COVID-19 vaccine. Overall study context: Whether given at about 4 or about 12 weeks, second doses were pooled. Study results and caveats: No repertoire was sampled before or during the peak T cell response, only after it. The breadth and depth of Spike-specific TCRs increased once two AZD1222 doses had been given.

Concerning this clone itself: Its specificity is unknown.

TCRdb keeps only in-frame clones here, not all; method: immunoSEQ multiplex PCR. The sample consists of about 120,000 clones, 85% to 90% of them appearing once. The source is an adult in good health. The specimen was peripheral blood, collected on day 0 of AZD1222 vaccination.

The CDR3 DNA reads as TGCGCCAGCAGCTCAATCTTGACTAGCGGGAGTGGCAATGAGCAGTTCTTC. It is translated as CASSSILTSGSGNEQFF. The genes are TRBV5-1 and TRBJ2-1, with 12 bases identical to TRBD2. Per the germline V gene, CDR1 is SGHRS and CDR2 is YFSETQ. V trimming: 3 bases; J trimming: 6 bases; junction bases outside the gene matches: 10. This CDR3 spans 17 amino acids.